This record looks at one T cell receptor (beta chain) sequence and its context. Its antigen is not identified. This sample stems from a study of cytomegalovirus exposure and HLA in healthy donors. PCR amplification relied on 60 Vbeta primers (plus 13 Jbeta primers). The assay was immunoSEQ multiplex PCR, and TCRdb's table has in-frame clones only and misses some. The table has roughly 140,000 clones, about four fifths seen once; the top ten hold around 5.9%. The study, taken as a whole, reports: HLA alleles were associated with 15,000 to 20,000 TCR beta sequences in a later analysis at 0.05 false discovery rate.

Germline V CDR1 and CDR2: SGHDT, YYEEEE. The J segment lost 3 bases and the V segment lost 1 base, leaving 7 bases of the junction unmatched. The CDR3 runs to 15 residues. This TCR was sampled from a woman in her 40s in good health and CMV-seropositive. Input material: PBMCs. The chain carries TRBV5-6 and TRBJ2-7; TRBD2 agrees at 7 bases. The CDR3 region has the DNA TGTGCCAGCAGCTTGATCGGAACTAGCGACTACGAGCAGTACTTC. Its protein is CASSLIGTSDYEQYF.